This TCR beta chain was recovered during a study of blood T cell repertoires in COVID-19. Per the original methods: Reference gene primer amplification gave nucleated cell count estimates. Assay used: immunoSEQ multiplex PCR; TCRdb lists only in-frame clones, some missing. V, J and clone size are those of that table, while D and trimming were read from the DNA. Found here are 300,000 to 400,000 clones, more than 85% of them singletons; the top ten hold about 0.93%. The TCR comes from a woman aged 25 to 39 who had recovered from COVID-19. Sequenced input: PBMCs or T cells enriched from blood (not recorded which).

The DNA of the CDR3 is TGTGCCAGTAGTACAGGGACAGCCACAGCTAACTATGGCTACACCTTC. It specifies CASSTGTATANYGYTF. The chain links TRBV19 to TRBJ1-2, with TRBD1 matching over 7 bases. The V and J ends lost 4 bases and 0 bases, in that order; junction bases with no gene match: 8. Germline V CDR1 and CDR2: LNHDA, SQIVND (reference sequence). This CDR3 is built from 16 residues.